This paragraph reports one T cell receptor beta chain. This clone was counted a few times. What antigen it recognizes has not been identified. One base away there is no much larger clone; base qualities are not given. Library creation used the immunoSEQ multiplex PCR assay. For the multiplex PCR, a mixture combining 60 forward primers for TCR Vbeta segments and 13 reverse primers for TCR Jbeta segments was used. The CDR3 region of rearranged TCR beta genes was amplified from genomic DNA with a multiplex PCR assay. Amplified TCR beta libraries were sequenced as 87-base-pair reads on the Illumina HiSeq System. Per the authors' processing: Across the 500 to 850 repertoires, a later analysis counted 80 million or so unique TCR beta chains, about 10 million of which were shared by at least two donors. To remove PCR and sequencing errors, raw reads were error-corrected and collapsed into unique sequences using a nearest-neighbor algorithm that merged closely related sequences. To assign V, D and J gene segments, CDR3 sequences were aligned to IMGT reference sequences. Each retained sequence needed at least a six-nucleotide match to both a V gene segment and a J gene segment. Rearrangements were called productive when the CDR3 lacked stop codons and stayed in frame with V and J; all others were non-productive. Following IMGT convention, CDR3 was defined as the stretch from the second conserved V-encoded cysteine up to the conserved J-encoded phenylalanine. In an earlier analysis of more than 550 of the donors, sequences lacking an unambiguous match to a single V gene segment were excluded. In an earlier analysis of some 590 of the donors, a V segment was called functional when productive rearrangements were above 56.7%, and segregating when the standard deviation between donors exceeded 5%. A statistical classification framework was built for diagnosing cytomegalovirus status from the catalog of TCR beta chain sequences. In a later analysis, TCR nucleotide sequences were compared against IMGT/GENE-DB human TR gene sequences so that V and J genes could be assigned. Using the TCRdist pipeline, a later analysis assigned CDR3 sequences along with most-parsimonious VDJ recombination scenarios. A later analysis defined each TCR beta chain by its CDR3 amino acid sequence plus V-gene family, and excluded reads lacking a unique V-gene family. A later analysis removed several hundred highly shared, low-generation-probability nucleotide sequences to deal with suspected cross-contamination and a sequencing artifact. A later analysis calculated a clonal expansion index for each public chain from normalized within-repertoire ranks of inferred template counts. In a later analysis, generation probabilities were computed using a VDJ recombination model fitted to out-of-frame rearrangements, and the results were checked against IGoR. A later analysis scored TCR-TCR, TCR-HLA and TCR-CMV co-occurrence with hypergeometric tests, applying a repertoire-size bias correction to TCR pairs. To estimate false discovery rates, a later analysis permuted the HLA or CMV assignments 20 times. In a later analysis, co-occurring TCRs were grouped with DBSCAN, and TCRdist sequence similarity was added when clustering was performed within HLA-allele-positive subsets. Repertoires with fewer than 30,000 or more than 120,000 public chains were left out of co-occurrence clustering, as were five repertoires with anomalous nucleotide sharing. As stored in TCRdb, this immuneACCESS dataset retains in-frame rearrangements with V and J assigned. A fraction of the clones does not appear; measured against another copy, unresolved V genes explain less than half of the discrepancy, and the remainder lacks a known reason. V, J and clone size are those of that table, while D and trimming were read from the DNA. This sample lists around 74,000 clones; about four fifths were detected once. The ten largest clonotypes hold under 4% of the sample.

This entry belongs to a study of cytomegalovirus exposure and HLA in healthy donors (dated by TCRdb to about 2017). Looking at the study overall: An earlier analysis of 587 of the donors reported more than 250 Gb of sequence data and 117 million unique TCR beta sequences from 150 million to 200 million T cells. Genome-wide SNP genotypes for about 55% of the 666 donors were used in a later genetic analysis, which treated that subset as a discovery cohort. Along with the approximately 670-subject first cohort, a separate validation cohort of approximately 110 different subjects was used. The study aimed to test whether cataloging public T cell receptors could reveal signatures of past pathogen exposure. About 300 gigabases of sequencing data and approximately 85 million unique TCR sequences were included in an early release covering 550 to 650 HLA-typed donors. Among the 398 genotyped donors, around 81% belonged to the genetic ancestry cluster associated with self-reported Caucasian donors. The number of typed donors differed by locus: about 620-640 for A, B, C, DRB1 and DQB1; 500 to 550 for DQA1; some 590 for DPA1; and roughly 470 for DPB1. Class I and class II HLA loci were covered by the typing at four-digit resolution. To predict cytomegalovirus infection status, the study combined high-throughput TCR immunosequencing, statistical association of individual TCRs with disease status, and machine learning. On average, roughly 250,000 unique TCR beta nucleotide sequences were sequenced per donor among 300 to 500 genotyped donors of the cohort, with roughly 18% of those sequences being non-productive. The later analysis used no new phenotypic data to find candidate immune exposures, relying instead on TCR beta sequences and their occurrence across donors. The study used immunosequencing to profile the T cell repertoires of hundreds of subjects and linked those repertoires to cytomegalovirus serostatus. An earlier analysis of approximately 500 of the donors applied high-throughput TCR beta sequencing to assess whether each TCR beta V gene segment acted as functional or pseudogenic. To study patterns of TCR occurrence, a later analysis re-analyzed previously published TCR beta repertoires from hundreds of donors and added high-resolution HLA genotyping. All discovery cohort repertoires had been generated on a single sequencing platform. Several DR-DQ haplotypes were treated as single units for association and clustering because of strong linkage in the cohort. Alongside the repertoire data, information on donor age, sex, ethnicity and CMV serostatus was compiled.

In total, roughly 670 healthy bone marrow donors made up the cohort. At the time of sampling, every cohort member was nominally healthy, though immune exposures that went unrecorded were likely present. The donor tested CMV seronegative, placing the donor among the 350 to 400 seronegative members of the cohort. Each donor provided a peripheral blood sample, and peripheral blood mononuclear cells were used for TCR beta sequencing. The Qiagen DNeasy Blood Extraction Kit was used to extract genomic DNA from the blood cell samples. General findings and caveats noted by the study authors: Roughly 17 rarely observed V segments, including chromosome 9 orphons, were excluded from the earlier analysis of just under 600 of the donors because counts were too low. A cluster of highly shared sequence variants was judged likely to be a technical artifact of the sequencing pipeline. According to the authors, the approach could potentially be generalized to other disease states and immunological phenotypes. Most TCR sequences were seen in very few donors, while some public TCRs were found in many individuals. A total of roughly 160 TCR beta chains were listed by the study as associated with cytomegalovirus. A later genetic analysis associated a missense DCLRE1C variant with V-gene and J-gene trimming of TCR beta chains, and an independent cohort replicated the association. Three of the identified cytomegalovirus-associated TCR beta chains were confirmed in vitro to be specific for cytomegalovirus antigens. Because some donors lacked HLA typing at each locus, the association tests relied only on the typed subset. Assigning TCR associations to individual alleles was difficult when HLA alleles, especially DR and DQ, strongly co-occurred. Roughly uniform sequencing depth across donors was assumed in presence/absence analyses, although this assumption may not hold. Linkage disequilibrium might explain the correlated functional status among segregating V segments, but an unknown experimental factor could not be ruled out. In a later analysis, several top co-occurrence clusters were reported to appear linked to parvovirus B19, influenza, CMV and Epstein-Barr virus. A further reported finding was that TCR beta sequences accurately predicted the HLA-A and HLA-B alleles for most subjects in the first cohort. The classifier was reported to diagnose cytomegalovirus status with high specificity and sensitivity in both the original cohort and the validation cohort. In a later analysis, HLA-associated TCR beta chains showed more clonal expansion and lower generation probabilities than non-associated chains that were equally common. In a later analysis, TCR association rates were found to vary across HLA loci, with the most associated TCRs seen for DRB1 alleles and the fewest for HLA-C alleles. Compared with the roughly 600-donor mean, donors in an Asian-associated ancestry cluster had fewer N-insertions in productive TCRs, according to a later genetic analysis. The only immune exposure information available for the cohort was CMV serostatus. Only TCR beta chains were sequenced in this cohort, and the absence of alpha or paired-chain data limited detectable features. At a false discovery rate of 0.05, a later analysis linked around 17,000 TCR beta sequences to specific HLA alleles. An earlier analysis of approximately 540 of the donors showed that most TCR beta V segments appeared in productive rearrangements either about 87% or about 30% of the time, which broadly matched IMGT annotations. A later analysis found that most CMV-associated TCR beta chains appeared HLA-restricted, with HLA associations seemingly driven largely by CMV exposure.

Sequencing was carried out using PBMCs. This TCR came from a man between 35 and 55 years old in good health and CMV-seronegative.

The CDR3 protein is CASTGTLNTEAFF. The sequenced DNA: TGTGCCAGCACAGGCACTTTGAACACTGAAGCTTTCTTT. The rearranged chain carries TRBV6-1 and TRBJ1-1, with no D gene named confidently. Counted from cysteine to phenylalanine, this CDR3 has 13 amino acids. The kept DNA is CDR3 alone, 39 bases in frame from the first base. CDR1 and CDR2, looked up from the germline V gene, are MNHNS and SASEGT. V is reduced by 7 bases and J by 0 bases, leaving a spacing of 9 bases between them.